What follows describes a single T cell receptor (beta chain). The length of the CDR3 is 16 residues. With 4 bases clipped from V and 5 bases from J, the junction kept 7 bases outside the gene matches. The data belong to a study of blood T cell repertoires in COVID-19. Study at large: Material from acute and convalescent COVID-19 was sourced from the United States, Italy and Spain. Sources were T cells, B-cell-depleted T cells, or PBMCs; the material itself was cDNA or gDNA.

Assay used: immunoSEQ multiplex PCR; TCRdb lists only in-frame clones, some missing. The data contain some 200,000 clones, roughly 84% of them singletons. J is TRBJ2-1 and V is TRBV5-3; 12 positions match TRBD1. TRBV5-3 is filed as an ORF, its function uncertain. This TCR came from a woman between 40 and 55 years old who had recovered from COVID-19. The sample was peripheral blood. Here the CDR3 DNA reads TGTGCCAGAAGCGGGGGGACAGGGGGCTCTAACAATGAGCAGTTCTTC. Amino acid sequence: CARSGGTGGSNNEQFF.